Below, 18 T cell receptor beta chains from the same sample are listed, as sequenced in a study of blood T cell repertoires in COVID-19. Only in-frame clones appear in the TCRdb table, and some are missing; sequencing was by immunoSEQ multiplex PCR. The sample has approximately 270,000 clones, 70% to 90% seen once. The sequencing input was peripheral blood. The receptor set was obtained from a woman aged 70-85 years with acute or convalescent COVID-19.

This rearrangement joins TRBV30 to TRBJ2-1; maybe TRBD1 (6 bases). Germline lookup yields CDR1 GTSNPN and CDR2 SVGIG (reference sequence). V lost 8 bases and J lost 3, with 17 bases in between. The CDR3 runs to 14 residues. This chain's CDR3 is CAGKQGSGYNEQFF. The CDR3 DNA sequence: TGTGCCGGAAAGCAGGGGTCAGGCTACAATGAGCAGTTCTTC.

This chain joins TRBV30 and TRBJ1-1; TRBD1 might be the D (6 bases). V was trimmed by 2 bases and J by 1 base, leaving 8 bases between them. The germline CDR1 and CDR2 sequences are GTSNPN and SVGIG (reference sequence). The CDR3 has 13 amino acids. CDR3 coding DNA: TGTGCCTGGAGTAAGACAGGGAACACTGAAGCTTTCTTT. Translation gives CAWSKTGNTEAFF.

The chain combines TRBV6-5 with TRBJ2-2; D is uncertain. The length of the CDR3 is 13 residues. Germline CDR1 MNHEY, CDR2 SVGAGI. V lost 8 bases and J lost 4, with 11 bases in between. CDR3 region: CASYPAGTGELFF. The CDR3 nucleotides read TGTGCCAGCTACCCCGCAGGCACCGGGGAGCTGTTTTTT.

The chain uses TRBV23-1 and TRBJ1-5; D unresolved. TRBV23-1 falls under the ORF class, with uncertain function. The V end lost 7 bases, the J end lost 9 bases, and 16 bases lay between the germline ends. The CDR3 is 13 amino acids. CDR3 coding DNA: TGCGCCAGCACTCTCCAGGCCGGCGCGCCCCAGCATTTT. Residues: CASTLQAGAPQHF.

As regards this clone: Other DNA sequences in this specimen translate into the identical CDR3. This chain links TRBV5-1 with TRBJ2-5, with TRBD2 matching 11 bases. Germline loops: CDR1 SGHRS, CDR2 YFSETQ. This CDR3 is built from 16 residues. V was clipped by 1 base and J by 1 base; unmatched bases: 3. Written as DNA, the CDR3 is TGCGCCAGCAGCTTGAGTCTAGCGGGGGGCCAAGAGACCCAGTACTTC. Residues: CASSLSLAGGQETQYF.

The CDR3 loop is CSASPGTFDGYTF. The CDR3 coding sequence is TGCAGTGCTAGTCCCGGGACTTTCGATGGCTACACCTTC. This sequence joins TRBV20-1 and TRBJ1-2, with D possibly TRBD1 on 5 matching bases. The CDR3 consists of 13 residues. Per germline, CDR1 DFQATT and CDR2 SNEGSKA (reference sequence). The germline V and J ends were trimmed by 3 bases and 6 bases, with 14 bases remaining between them.

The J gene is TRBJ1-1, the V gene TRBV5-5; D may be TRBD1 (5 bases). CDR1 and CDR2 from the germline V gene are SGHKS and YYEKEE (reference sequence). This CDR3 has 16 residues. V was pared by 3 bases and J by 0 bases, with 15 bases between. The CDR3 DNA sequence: TGTGCCAGCAGCTATAAAATCAGACAGATGAACACTGAAGCTTTCTTT. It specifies CASSYKIRQMNTEAFF.

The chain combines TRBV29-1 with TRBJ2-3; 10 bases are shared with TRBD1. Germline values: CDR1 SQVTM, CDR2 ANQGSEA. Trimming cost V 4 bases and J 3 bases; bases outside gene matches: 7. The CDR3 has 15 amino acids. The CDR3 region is CSVASGTGATDTQYF. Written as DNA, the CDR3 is TGCAGCGTTGCATCCGGGACAGGGGCGACAGATACGCAGTATTTT.

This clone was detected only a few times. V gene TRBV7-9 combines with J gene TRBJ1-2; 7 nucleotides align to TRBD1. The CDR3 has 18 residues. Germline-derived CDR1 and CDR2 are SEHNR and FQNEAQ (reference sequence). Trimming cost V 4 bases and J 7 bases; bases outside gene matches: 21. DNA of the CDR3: TGTGCCAGCAGCTCCACGACCCCTATGACAGGGTTGGAGAGTGGCTACACCTTC. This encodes CASSSTTPMTGLESGYTF.

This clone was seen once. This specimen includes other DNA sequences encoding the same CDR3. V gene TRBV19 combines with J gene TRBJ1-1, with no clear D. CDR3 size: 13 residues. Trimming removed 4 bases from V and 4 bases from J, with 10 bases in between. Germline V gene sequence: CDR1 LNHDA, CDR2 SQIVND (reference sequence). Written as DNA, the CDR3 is TGTGCCAGTAGTAGAGGGTTAGGCACTGAAGCTTTCTTT. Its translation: CASSRGLGTEAFF.

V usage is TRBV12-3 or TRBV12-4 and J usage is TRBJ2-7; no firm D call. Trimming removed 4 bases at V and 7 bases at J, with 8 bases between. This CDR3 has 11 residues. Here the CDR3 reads CASSSRQEQYF. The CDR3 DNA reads TGTGCCAGCAGTTCACGACAAGAGCAGTACTTC.

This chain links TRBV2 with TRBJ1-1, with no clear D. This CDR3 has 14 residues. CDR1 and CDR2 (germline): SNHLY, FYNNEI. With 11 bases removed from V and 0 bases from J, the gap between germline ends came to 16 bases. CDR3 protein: CAGRRTFMNTEAFF. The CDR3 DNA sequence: TGTGCCGGACGGAGGACTTTCATGAACACTGAAGCTTTCTTT.

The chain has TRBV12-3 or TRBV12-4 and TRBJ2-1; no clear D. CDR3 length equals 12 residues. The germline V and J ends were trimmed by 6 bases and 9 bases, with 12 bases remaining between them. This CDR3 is CASRTLAREQFF. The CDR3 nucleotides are TGTGCCAGCAGGACCTTAGCTCGTGAGCAGTTCTTC.

The CDR3 sequence is CASSLEKTTIRETQYF. The CDR3 bases are TGTGCCAGCAGCTTAGAAAAAACAACTATAAGAGAGACCCAGTACTTC. The chain couples TRBV11-1 to TRBJ2-5; unclear D gene. Trimming shortened V by 1 base and J by 4 bases, and 16 bases separated the two germline ends. Germline CDR1 is SGHAT and CDR2 is FQDESV (reference sequence). The CDR3 consists of 16 residues.

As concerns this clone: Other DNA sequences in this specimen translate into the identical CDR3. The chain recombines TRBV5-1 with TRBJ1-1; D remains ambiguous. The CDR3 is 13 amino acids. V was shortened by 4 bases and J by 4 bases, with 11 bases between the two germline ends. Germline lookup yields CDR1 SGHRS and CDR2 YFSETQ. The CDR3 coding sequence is TGCGCCAGCAGCCTTAATCGGGGCACTGAAGCTTTCTTT. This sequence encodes CASSLNRGTEAFF.

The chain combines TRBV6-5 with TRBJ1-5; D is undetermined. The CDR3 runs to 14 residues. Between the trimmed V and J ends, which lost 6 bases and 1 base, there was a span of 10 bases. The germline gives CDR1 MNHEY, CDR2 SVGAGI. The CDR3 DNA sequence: TGTGCCAGCAGGGGCCCACTGAGCAATCAGCCCCAGCATTTT. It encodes CASRGPLSNQPQHF.

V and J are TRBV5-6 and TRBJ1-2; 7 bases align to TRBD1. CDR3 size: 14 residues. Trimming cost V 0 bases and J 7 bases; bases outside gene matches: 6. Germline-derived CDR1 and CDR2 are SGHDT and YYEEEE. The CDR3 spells CASSLAQGTVGYTF. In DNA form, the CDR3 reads TGTGCCAGCAGCTTGGCCCAGGGGACAGTTGGCTACACCTTC. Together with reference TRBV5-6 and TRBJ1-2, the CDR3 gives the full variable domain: DAGVTQSPTHLIKTRGQQVTLRCSPKSGHDTVSWYQQALGQGPQFIFQYYEEEERQRGNFPDRFSGHQFPNYSSELNVNALLLGDSALYLCASSLAQGTVGYTFGSGTRLTVV.

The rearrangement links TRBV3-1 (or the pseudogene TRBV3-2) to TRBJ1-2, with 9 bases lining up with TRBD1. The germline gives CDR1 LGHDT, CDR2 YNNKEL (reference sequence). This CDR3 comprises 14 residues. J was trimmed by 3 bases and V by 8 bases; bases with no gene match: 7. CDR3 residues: CASRGQGRDYGYTF. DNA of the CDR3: TGTGCCAGCCGGGGACAGGGAAGGGACTATGGCTACACCTTC.